This paragraph reports one T cell receptor (beta chain). Its specificity is not known. The TCR beta cDNA libraries contained unique molecular identifiers. A population of roughly 0.85 to 10 million T cells gave rise to roughly 0.5 million cDNA molecules. TCRdb reanalysed the PCR reads using MiXCR and keeps one entry per CDR3 protein. The sample holds hundreds of thousands of distinct CDR3 sequences; about 32% are singletons and the top ten take around 0.56%. The sample belongs to a study of post-analysis software for immune sequencing data. Study-level points and caveats: People with multiple sclerosis had a significantly lower normalized Chao1 diversity than controls did. With TRBV5-6, TRBV5-1 and TRBV20-1 included, about 5 TRBV segments were more frequent in patients than in controls.

The CDR3 runs 17 residues. The germline V gene encodes CDR1 SGHTA and CDR2 FQGNSA. Trimming removed 2 bases from V and 4 bases from J, with 21 bases in between. Sequenced input: blood. This chain uses TRBV7-2 with TRBJ2-7; D may match TRBD1 or TRBD2 (5 bases each). The origin of this receptor is a girl between 5 and 17 years old with multiple sclerosis. The CDR3, as DNA: TGTGCCAGCAGCTTAAACGGGGCCCGATTCCGGCATTACGAGCAGTACTTC. This gives the protein CASSLNGARFRHYEQYF.